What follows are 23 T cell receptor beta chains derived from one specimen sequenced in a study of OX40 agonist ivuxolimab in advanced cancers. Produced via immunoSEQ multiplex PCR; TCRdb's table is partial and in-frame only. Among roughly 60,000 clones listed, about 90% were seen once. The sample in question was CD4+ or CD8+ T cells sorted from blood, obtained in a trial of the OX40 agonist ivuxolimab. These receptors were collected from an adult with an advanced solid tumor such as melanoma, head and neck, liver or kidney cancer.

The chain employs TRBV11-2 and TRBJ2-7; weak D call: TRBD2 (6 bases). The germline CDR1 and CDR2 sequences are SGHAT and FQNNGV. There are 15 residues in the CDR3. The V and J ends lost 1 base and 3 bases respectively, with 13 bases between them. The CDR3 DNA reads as TGTGCCAGCAGCTTAGTGGAGGGGTTCGACTACGAGCAGTACTTC. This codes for CASSLVEGFDYEQYF.

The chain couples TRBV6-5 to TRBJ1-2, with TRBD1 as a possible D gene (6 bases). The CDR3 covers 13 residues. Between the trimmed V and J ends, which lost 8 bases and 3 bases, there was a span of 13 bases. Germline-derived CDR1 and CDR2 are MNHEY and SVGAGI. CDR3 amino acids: CASGGGGYYGYTF. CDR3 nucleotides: TGTGCCAGCGGGGGCGGGGGGTACTATGGCTACACCTTC.

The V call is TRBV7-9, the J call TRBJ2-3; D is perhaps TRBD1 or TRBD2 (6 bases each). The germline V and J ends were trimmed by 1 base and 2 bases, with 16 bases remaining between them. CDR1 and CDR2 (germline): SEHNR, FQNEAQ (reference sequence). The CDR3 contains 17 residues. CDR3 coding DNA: TGTGCCAGCAGCTTAGGTTATTCGGGGGCAAACACAGATACGCAGTATTTT. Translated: CASSLGYSGANTDTQYF.

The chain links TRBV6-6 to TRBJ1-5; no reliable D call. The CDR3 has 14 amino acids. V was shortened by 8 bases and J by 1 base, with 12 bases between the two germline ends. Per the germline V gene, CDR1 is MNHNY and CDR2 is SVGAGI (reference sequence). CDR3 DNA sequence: TGTGCCAGCTCAGTGCCAGCAAGCAATCAGCCCCAGCATTTT. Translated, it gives CASSVPASNQPQHF.

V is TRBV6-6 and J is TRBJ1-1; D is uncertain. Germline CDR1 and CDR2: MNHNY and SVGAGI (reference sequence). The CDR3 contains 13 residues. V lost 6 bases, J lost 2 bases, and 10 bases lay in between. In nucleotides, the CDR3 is TGTGCCAGCAGATCCGGGGAAAACACTGAAGCTTTCTTT. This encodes CASRSGENTEAFF.

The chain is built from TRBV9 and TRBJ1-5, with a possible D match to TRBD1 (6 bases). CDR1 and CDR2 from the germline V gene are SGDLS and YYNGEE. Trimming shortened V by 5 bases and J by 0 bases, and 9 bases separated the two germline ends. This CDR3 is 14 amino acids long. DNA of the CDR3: TGTGCCAGCAGTAAGGGGGTTAGCAATCAGCCCCAGCATTTT. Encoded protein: CASSKGVSNQPQHF.

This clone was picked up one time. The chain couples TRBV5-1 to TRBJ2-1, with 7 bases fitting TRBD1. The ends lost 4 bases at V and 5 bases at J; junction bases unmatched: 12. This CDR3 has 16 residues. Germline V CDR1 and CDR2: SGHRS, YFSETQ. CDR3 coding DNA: TGCGCCAGCAGCCTCGGAAGGGGGCGGGTTAACAATGAGCAGTTCTTC. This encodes CASSLGRGRVNNEQFF.

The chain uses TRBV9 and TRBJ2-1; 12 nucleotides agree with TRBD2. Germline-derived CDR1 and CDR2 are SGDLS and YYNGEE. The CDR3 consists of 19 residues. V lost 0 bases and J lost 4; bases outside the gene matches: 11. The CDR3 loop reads CASSVDGKGGLAGYNEQFF. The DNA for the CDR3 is TGTGCCAGCAGCGTAGATGGCAAGGGGGGACTAGCGGGTTACAATGAGCAGTTCTTC.

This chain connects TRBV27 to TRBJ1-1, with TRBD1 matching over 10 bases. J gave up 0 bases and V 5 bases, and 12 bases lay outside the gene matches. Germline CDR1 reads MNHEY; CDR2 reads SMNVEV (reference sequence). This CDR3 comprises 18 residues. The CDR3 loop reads CASSPMTGGFDMNTEAFF. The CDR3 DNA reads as TGTGCCAGCAGTCCCATGACAGGGGGCTTTGACATGAACACTGAAGCTTTCTTT.

The CDR3 region is CASSFSSGSYEQYF. The CDR3 nucleotides read TGTGCCAGCAGCTTTTCTAGCGGGTCCTACGAGCAGTACTTC. V is TRBV7-9 and J is TRBJ2-7; 8 positions match TRBD2. J lost 1 base, V lost 3 bases, and 2 bases had no gene match. The V gene's germline CDR1 is SEHNR and CDR2 FQNEAQ (reference sequence). CDR3 length equals 14 residues.

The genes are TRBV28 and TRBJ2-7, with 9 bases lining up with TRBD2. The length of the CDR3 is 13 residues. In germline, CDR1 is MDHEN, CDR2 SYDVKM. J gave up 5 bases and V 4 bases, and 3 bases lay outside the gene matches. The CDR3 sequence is CASSSGLAHEQYF. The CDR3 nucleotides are TGTGCCAGCAGTTCGGGACTAGCCCACGAGCAGTACTTC.

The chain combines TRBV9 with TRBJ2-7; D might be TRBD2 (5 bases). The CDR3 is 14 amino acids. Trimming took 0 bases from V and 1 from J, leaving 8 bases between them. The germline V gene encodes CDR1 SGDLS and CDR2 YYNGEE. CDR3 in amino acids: CASSVADSSYEQYF. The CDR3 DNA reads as TGTGCCAGCAGCGTAGCGGACTCGTCCTACGAGCAGTACTTC.

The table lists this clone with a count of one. DNA for the CDR3: TGTGCCAGCAGTGGACCGGGGATGCGGCAGTTCTTC. It codes for CASSGPGMRQFF. The gene calls are TRBV28 and TRBJ2-1; TRBD2 might be the D (5 bases). The CDR3 has 12 residues. The ends were cut back, 5 bases at V and 12 bases at J, with 14 bases in the middle. The V gene's germline CDR1 is MDHEN and CDR2 SYDVKM. The full variable domain, with the rest looked up from reference TRBV28 and TRBJ2-1, is DVKVTQSSRYLVKRTGEKVFLECVQDMDHENMFWYRQDPGLGLRLIYFSYDVKMKEKGDIPEGYSVSREKKERFSLILESASTNQTSMYLCASSGPGMRQFFGPGTRLTVL.

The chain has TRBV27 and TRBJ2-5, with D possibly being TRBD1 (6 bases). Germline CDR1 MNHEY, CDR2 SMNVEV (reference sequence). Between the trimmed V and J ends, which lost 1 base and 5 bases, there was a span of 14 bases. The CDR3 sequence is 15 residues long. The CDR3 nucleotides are TGTGCCAGCAGTTTATTCCAGGGGTCTGTGGAGACCCAGTACTTC. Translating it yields CASSLFQGSVETQYF.

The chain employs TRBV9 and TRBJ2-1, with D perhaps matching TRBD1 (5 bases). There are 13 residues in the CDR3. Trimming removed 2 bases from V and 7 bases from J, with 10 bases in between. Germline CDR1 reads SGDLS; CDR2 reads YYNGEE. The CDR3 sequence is CASSVGRTNEQFF. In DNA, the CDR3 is TGTGCCAGCAGCGTTGGCCGGACAAATGAGCAGTTCTTC.

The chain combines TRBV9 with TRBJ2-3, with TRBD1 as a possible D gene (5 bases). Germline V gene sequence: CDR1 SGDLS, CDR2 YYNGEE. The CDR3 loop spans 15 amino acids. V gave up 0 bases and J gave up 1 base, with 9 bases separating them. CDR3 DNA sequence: TGTGCCAGCAGCGTAGGGGGCGTCCGCACAGATACGCAGTATTTT. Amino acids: CASSVGGVRTDTQYF.

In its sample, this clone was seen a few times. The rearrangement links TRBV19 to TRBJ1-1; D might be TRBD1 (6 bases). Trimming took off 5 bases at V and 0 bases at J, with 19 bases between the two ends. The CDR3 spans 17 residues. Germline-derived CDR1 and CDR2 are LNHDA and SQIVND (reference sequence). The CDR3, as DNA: TGTGCCAGTAGTCCACAACCCTCAGGGGCTCTGAACACTGAAGCTTTCTTT. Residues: CASSPQPSGALNTEAFF. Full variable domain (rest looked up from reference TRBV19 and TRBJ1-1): DGGITQSPKYLFRKEGQNVTLSCEQNLNHDAMYWYRQDPGQGLRLIYYSQIVNDFQKGDIAEGYSVSREKKESFPLTVTSAQKNPTAFYLCASSPQPSGALNTEAFFGQGTRLTVV.

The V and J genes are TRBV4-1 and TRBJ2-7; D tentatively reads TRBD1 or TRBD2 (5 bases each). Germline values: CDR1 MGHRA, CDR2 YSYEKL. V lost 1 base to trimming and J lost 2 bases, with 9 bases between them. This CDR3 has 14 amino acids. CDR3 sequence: CASSQAGPAYEQYF. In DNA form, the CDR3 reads TGCGCCAGCAGCCAAGCGGGACCTGCCTACGAGCAGTACTTC.

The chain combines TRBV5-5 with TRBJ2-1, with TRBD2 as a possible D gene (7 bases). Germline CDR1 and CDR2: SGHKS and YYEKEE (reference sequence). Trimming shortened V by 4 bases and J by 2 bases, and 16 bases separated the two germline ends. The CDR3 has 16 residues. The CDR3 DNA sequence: TGTGCCAGCAGCCAAGGGGGGGTAGAAGCCTACAATGAGCAGTTCTTC. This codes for CASSQGGVEAYNEQFF.

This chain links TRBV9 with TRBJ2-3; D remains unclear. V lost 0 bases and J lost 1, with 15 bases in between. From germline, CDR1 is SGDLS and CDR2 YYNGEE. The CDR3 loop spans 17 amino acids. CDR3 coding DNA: TGTGCCAGCAGCGTAGGACAAGGCCGATCCGGCACAGATACGCAGTATTTT. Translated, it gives CASSVGQGRSGTDTQYF. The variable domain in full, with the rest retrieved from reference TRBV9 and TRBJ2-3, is DSGVTQTPKHLITATGQRVTLRCSPRSGDLSVYWYQQSLDQGLQFLIQYYNGEERAKGNILERFSAQQFPDLHSELNLSSLELGDSALYFCASSVGQGRSGTDTQYFGPGTRLTVL.

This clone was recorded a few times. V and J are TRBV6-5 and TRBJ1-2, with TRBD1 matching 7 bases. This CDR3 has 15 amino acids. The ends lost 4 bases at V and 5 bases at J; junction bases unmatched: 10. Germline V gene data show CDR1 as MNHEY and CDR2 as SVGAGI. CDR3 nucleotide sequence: TGTGCCAGCAGTTCGTACGAGGGGGCAGGGTATGGCTACACCTTC. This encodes CASSSYEGAGYGYTF.

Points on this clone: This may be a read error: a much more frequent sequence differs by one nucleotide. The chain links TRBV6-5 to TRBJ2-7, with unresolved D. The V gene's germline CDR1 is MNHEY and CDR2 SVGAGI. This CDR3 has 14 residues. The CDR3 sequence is CASSYQASSYGQYF. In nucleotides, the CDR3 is TGTGCCAGCAGTTATCAGGCCAGCTCCTACGGGCAGTACTTC.

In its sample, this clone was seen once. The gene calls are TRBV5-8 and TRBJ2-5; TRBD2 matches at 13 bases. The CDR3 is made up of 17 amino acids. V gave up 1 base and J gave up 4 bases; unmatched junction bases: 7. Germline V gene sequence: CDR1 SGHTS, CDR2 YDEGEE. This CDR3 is CASSLWTSGRVGETQYF. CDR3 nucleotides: TGTGCCAGCAGCTTGTGGACTAGCGGGAGAGTCGGAGAGACCCAGTACTTC.